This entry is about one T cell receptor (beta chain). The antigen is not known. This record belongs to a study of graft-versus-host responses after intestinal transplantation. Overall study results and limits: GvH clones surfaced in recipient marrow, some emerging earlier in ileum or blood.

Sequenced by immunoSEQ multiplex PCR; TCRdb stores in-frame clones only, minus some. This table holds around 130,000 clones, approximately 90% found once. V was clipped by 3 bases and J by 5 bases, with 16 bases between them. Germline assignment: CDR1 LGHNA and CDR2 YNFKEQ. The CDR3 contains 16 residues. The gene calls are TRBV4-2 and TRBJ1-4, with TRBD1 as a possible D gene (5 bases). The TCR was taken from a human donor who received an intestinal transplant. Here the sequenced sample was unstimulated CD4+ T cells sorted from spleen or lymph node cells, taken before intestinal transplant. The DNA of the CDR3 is TGTGCCAGCAGCCAGGGACCCGGGACGGAGAATGAAAAACTGTTTTTT. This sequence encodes CASSQGPGTENEKLFF.